The 10 T cell receptor beta chains listed next were all sequenced from one sample in a study of blood T cell repertoires in COVID-19. The protocol was immunoSEQ multiplex PCR, while the TCRdb copy is restricted to in-frame clones and leaves out a portion. The sample lists tens of thousands of clones; about 86% were seen once. Material for sequencing was peripheral blood. All receptors derive from a man in his fifties with acute or convalescent COVID-19.

This sequence joins TRBV18 and TRBJ2-2; 7 positions match TRBD1. CDR1 is KGHSH, CDR2 LQKENI, per germline. This CDR3 is built from 13 residues. J lost 5 bases, V lost 5 bases, and 2 bases had no gene match. The CDR3 region has the DNA TGTGCCAGCTCATCGACAGGGACCGGGGAGCTGTTTTTT. Translating it yields CASSSTGTGELFF.

The J gene is TRBJ1-2, the V gene TRBV19, with D tentatively TRBD1 (6 bases). Germline CDR1 and CDR2: LNHDA and SQIVND (reference sequence). This CDR3 has 15 amino acids. Trimming removed 7 bases at V and 4 bases at J, with 19 bases between. CDR3 nucleotides: TGTGCCAGTACCCTAGGACAGAAACTAGGCTATGGCTACACCTTC. It specifies CASTLGQKLGYGYTF.

The gene calls are TRBV18 and TRBJ1-1; D might be TRBD1 (6 bases). CDR3 length: 17 amino acids. Germline V gene data show CDR1 as KGHSH and CDR2 as LQKENI. V was trimmed by 2 bases and J by 4 bases, leaving 20 bases between them. In DNA, the CDR3 is TGTGCCAGCTCACCAACGAAGGGGACACGCGAGAGCACTGAAGCTTTCTTT. Translating it yields CASSPTKGTRESTEAFF.

The chain carries TRBV27 and TRBJ1-6; 9 bases align to TRBD1. Losses at the gene ends were 5 bases for V and 5 bases for J; bases not matched to a gene: 16. This CDR3 contains 19 residues. The germline V gene has CDR1 MNHEY and CDR2 SMNVEV (reference sequence). Written as DNA, the CDR3 is TGTGCCAGCAGTCCCCGTGGGACAGGGACTTTCGGGCATAATTCACCCCTCCACTTT. Protein product: CASSPRGTGTFGHNSPLHF.

The V and J genes are TRBV3-1 (or the pseudogene TRBV3-2) and TRBJ2-1; no definite D call. From germline, CDR1 is LGHDT and CDR2 YNNKEL (reference sequence). CDR3 length: 13 residues. Trimming pared 2 bases from V and 10 bases from J, leaving 12 bases between. The CDR3 DNA sequence: TGTGCCAGCAGCCAAATGGGCCCCCGGGAGCAGTTCTTC. This translates into CASSQMGPREQFF.

This chain connects TRBV5-8 to TRBJ1-1; 9 bases fit TRBD1. The length of the CDR3 is 18 residues. The junction had 14 bases not matched to a gene; V was cut back by 1 base and J by 4 bases. Germline V gives CDR1 SGHTS, CDR2 YDEGEE. CDR3 in amino acids: CASSLLGTGIVRGTEAFF. For the CDR3, the DNA is TGTGCCAGCAGCTTGCTAGGGACAGGGATTGTTCGGGGCACTGAAGCTTTCTTT.

The rearrangement joins TRBV27 to TRBJ2-2; unclear D gene. CDR3 length: 13 residues. Germline-derived CDR1 and CDR2 are MNHEY and SMNVEV (reference sequence). V dropped 8 bases and J dropped 6 bases, with 13 bases sitting between them. CDR3: CASALSRAGELFF. CDR3 nucleotides: TGTGCCAGCGCTTTGTCCCGAGCCGGGGAGCTGTTTTTT.

The chain joins TRBV21-1 to TRBJ2-5; the table assigns TRBD2, which was not confirmed against the DNA. TRBV21-1 is flagged as a pseudogene. The CDR3 has 17 residues. In DNA, the CDR3 is TGTGCCAGCAGCAAAGAAGGAAGACCTAGAGGCCAAGAGACCCAGTACTTC. Translation gives CASSKEGRPRGQETQYF.

The chain links TRBV7-3 to TRBJ2-5; 7 bases align to TRBD1. Trimming took 5 bases from V and 8 from J; bases not matched to a gene: 14. CDR3 size: 15 residues. From germline, CDR1 is SGHTA and CDR2 FQGTGA. The CDR3 protein is CASSARQGQAQTQYF. CDR3 bases: TGTGCCAGCAGCGCAAGACAGGGCCAAGCACAAACCCAGTACTTC. The full variable domain, rest sourced from reference TRBV7-3 and TRBJ2-5, is GAGVSQTPSNKVTEKGKYVELRCDPISGHTALYWYRQSLGQGPEFLIYFQGTGAADDSGLPNDRFFAVRPEGSVSTLKIQRTERGDSAVYLCASSARQGQAQTQYFGPGTRLLVL.

This rearrangement joins TRBV18 to TRBJ2-7; possible D gene TRBD1, 6 bases. Germline CDR1 and CDR2: KGHSH and LQKENI. This CDR3 is built from 14 residues. The germline V and J ends were trimmed by 4 bases and 5 bases, with 15 bases remaining between them. The CDR3 protein is CASSLTGSKNEQYF. Here the CDR3 DNA reads TGTGCCAGCTCACTAACAGGGTCCAAGAACGAGCAGTACTTC.